This TCR beta chain was sequenced for a study of shared clonotypes between healthy human individuals. Whole-study findings and limits: Investigators collected only blood, and repertoires in tissues likely differ.

All the donors were Caucasian adults who lived in Nashville, Tennessee. A split of CD4+ cells into CD45RA+ naive and CD45RA-negative memory subsets was performed. A remark on this clone: The target antigen is unknown.

Trimming shortened V by 5 bases and J by 6 bases, and 14 bases separated the two germline ends. This CDR3 contains 14 residues. Germline CDR1 is SEHNR and CDR2 is FQNEAQ (reference sequence). Produced via immunoSEQ multiplex PCR; TCRdb's table is partial and in-frame only. The sample lists some 1 million clones; 65% to 75% were seen once. This chain links TRBV7-9 with TRBJ1-3, with D maybe TRBD1 (6 bases). This TCR derives from a young man in good health. What was sequenced was memory CD4+ T cells sorted from blood. Subset here: CD45RA-negative fraction. The CDR3 is CASSRRTVENTIYF. The CDR3 region has the DNA TGTGCCAGCAGCCGCCGGACAGTGGAAAACACCATATATTTT.